These 24 T cell receptor beta chains were sequenced from one sample in a study of spatial heterogeneity in lung cancer. TCRdb processed the 5' RACE reads anew with MiXCR; each CDR3 protein has one entry. The sample yields around 45,000 distinct CDR3 sequences, approximately 13% seen once. Time point meaning: sample taken at primary tumor resection. No cells were sorted before sequencing. The whole RNA sequenced was extracted from tumor, nontumor lung or frozen PBMC. The sample here was PBMCs, taken at surgery. Source of these receptors: a male donor with early-stage non-small cell lung cancer.

This clonotype was found a few times. The rearrangement joins TRBV5-1 to TRBJ2-1; D possibly corresponds to TRBD1 (6 bases). Trimming stripped 5 bases from V and 7 bases from J, with 16 bases between. The CDR3 is 14 amino acids. CDR1 and CDR2 from the germline V gene are SGHRS and YFSETQ. The DNA for the CDR3 is TGCGCCAGCAGAGGGGTCAGGGGCGGGAATGAGCAGTTCTTC. Residues: CASRGVRGGNEQFF.

This rearrangement joins TRBV10-3 to TRBJ2-2; 10 nucleotides agree with TRBD2. The germline CDR1 and CDR2 sequences are ENHRY and SYGVKD. The CDR3 loop spans 18 amino acids. J gave up 0 bases and V 4 bases, and 8 bases lay outside the gene matches. CDR3 in amino acids: CAISVLISGRTNTGELFF. In DNA form, the CDR3 reads TGTGCCATCAGTGTCCTCATTAGCGGGAGGACGAACACCGGGGAGCTGTTTTTT.

The chain couples TRBV5-1 to TRBJ1-1; D call uncertain. Germline V gives CDR1 SGHRS, CDR2 YFSETQ. V lost 1 base and J lost 0, with 4 bases in between. This CDR3 has 13 amino acids. In DNA, the CDR3 is TGCGCCAGCAGCTTGTTCATGAACACTGAAGCTTTCTTT. Its protein product is CASSLFMNTEAFF.

The chain combines TRBV7-2 with TRBJ1-4; D call uncertain. V was trimmed by 7 bases and J by 7 bases, leaving 13 bases between them. CDR3 length equals 13 residues. Looked up from germline, CDR1 is SGHTA and CDR2 is FQGNSA. CDR3 coding DNA: TGTGCCAGCACCTATCCCGGACGTGAAAAACTGTTTTTT. It yields the protein CASTYPGREKLFF.

CDR3 DNA: TGTGCCAGCAGAGCAACAGAGTACCAAGAGACCCAGTACTTC. This translates into CASRATEYQETQYF. The genes are TRBV7-2 and TRBJ2-5; D remains ambiguous. CDR1 is SGHTA and CDR2 is FQGNSA in the germline V gene. V was clipped by 6 bases and J by 0 bases, with 11 bases between them. The CDR3 is 14 residues long.

This clonotype occurred many times. The chain has TRBV6-2 or TRBV6-3 and TRBJ1-1; weak D call: TRBD1 (5 bases). V was clipped by 6 bases and J by 0 bases, with 11 bases between them. Per the germline V gene, CDR1 is MNHEY and CDR2 is SVGEGT. The CDR3 has 14 amino acids. CDR3 sequence reads: CASSARALNTEAFF. The CDR3 nucleotides are TGTGCCAGCAGCGCCAGGGCTCTGAACACTGAAGCTTTCTTT.

This clonotype has more than one count but fewer than ten. The V and J genes are TRBV5-1 and TRBJ2-7; weak D call: TRBD1 (6 bases). The V end was cut by 2 bases, the J end by 4 bases, with 16 bases between. The V gene's germline CDR1 is SGHRS and CDR2 YFSETQ. The length of the CDR3 is 15 residues. CDR3 DNA: TGCGCCAGCAGCTTTTCACCACAGGGAACGTACGAGCAGTACTTC. Its translation: CASSFSPQGTYEQYF.

This clonotype showed up many times. The chain links TRBV28 to TRBJ2-5, with no clear D. The CDR3 consists of 15 residues. CDR1 is MDHEN and CDR2 is SYDVKM in the germline V gene. V was shortened by 3 bases and J by 2 bases, with 13 bases between the two germline ends. CDR3 DNA sequence: TGTGCCAGCAGTTTCCCCCGACGGGCTCAAGAGACCCAGTACTTC. Encoded protein: CASSFPRRAQETQYF.

Ten or more counts support this clonotype. The chain uses TRBV5-1 and TRBJ1-1; D remains unclear. The CDR3 has 15 amino acids. Deletions cut 0 bases from V and 3 bases from J, with 12 bases between. CDR1 SGHRS and CDR2 YFSETQ come from the germline V gene. The CDR3 DNA reads as TGCGCCAGCAGCTTGGAAGCACCGGCGGACACTGAAGCTTTCTTT. Its protein product is CASSLEAPADTEAFF.

This clonotype has ten or more counts. V usage is TRBV25-1 and J usage is TRBJ1-1; the match to TRBD1 covers 10 bases. The CDR3 length is 14 residues. CDR1 and CDR2 (germline): MGHDK, SYGVNS. With 6 bases clipped from V and 1 base from J, the junction kept 2 bases outside the gene matches. For the CDR3, the DNA is TGTGCCAGCAGGGACAGGGGGACGAACACTGAAGCTTTCTTT. This encodes CASRDRGTNTEAFF. The variable domain in full, with the rest retrieved from reference TRBV25-1 and TRBJ1-1, is EADIYQTPRYLVIGTGKKITLECSQTMGHDKMYWYQQDPGMELHLIHYSYGVNSTEKGDLSSESTVSRIRTEHFPLTLESARPSHTSQYLCASRDRGTNTEAFFGQGTRLTVV.

This clonotype was counted once. Given a much more abundant clone one base away, this may be a read error. This chain uses TRBV7-3 with TRBJ2-1; the D gene is possibly TRBD1 (5 bases). Germline CDR1 reads SGHTA; CDR2 reads FQGTGA. This CDR3 has 15 amino acids. With 5 bases removed from V and 3 bases from J, the gap between germline ends came to 14 bases. This CDR3 reads CASSPTASYYNEQFF. The CDR3 DNA is TGTGCCAGCAGCCCGACAGCGAGCTACTACAATGAGCAGTTCTTC.

This clonotype showed up many times. The gene calls are TRBV5-1 and TRBJ1-1, with D possibly TRBD1 on 6 matching bases. This CDR3 has 14 amino acids. Trimming took off 0 bases at V and 6 bases at J, with 12 bases between the two ends. Germline V gene sequence: CDR1 SGHRS, CDR2 YFSETQ. The CDR3 sequence is CASSLAPDSAEAFF. The CDR3, as DNA: TGCGCCAGCAGCTTGGCCCCGGACAGTGCTGAAGCTTTCTTT.

The chain has TRBV10-3 and TRBJ1-1; 8 positions match TRBD1. V lost 6 bases, J lost 5 bases, and 8 bases stayed unmatched. The germline V gene encodes CDR1 ENHRY and CDR2 SYGVKD. The CDR3 sequence is 14 residues long. CDR3 loop: CAISPTGEGTEAFF. The DNA of the CDR3 is TGTGCCATCAGCCCGACAGGGGAGGGGACTGAAGCTTTCTTT.

This clonotype appeared many times. J is TRBJ2-7 and V is TRBV4-3; 13 bases match TRBD2. This CDR3 contains 16 residues. CDR1 and CDR2 (germline): LGHNA, YSLEER. The V segment lost 0 bases and the J segment 5 bases; nucleotides outside the gene matches: 4. The CDR3 loop is CASSQDPGLAGDEQYF. CDR3 nucleotide sequence: TGCGCCAGCAGCCAAGATCCCGGACTAGCGGGAGACGAGCAGTACTTC.

This clonotype was counted a few times. The chain employs TRBV13 and TRBJ1-2, with 8 bases that match TRBD1. The CDR3 has 14 amino acids. V trimming: 3 bases; J trimming: 5 bases; junction bases outside the gene matches: 5. Germline V gives CDR1 PRHDT, CDR2 FYEKMQ (reference sequence). CDR3 DNA sequence: TGTGCCAGCAGCTTTGGGGACAGGTATTATGGCTACACCTTC. Translated: CASSFGDRYYGYTF.

This clonotype showed up many times. The CDR3 DNA reads as TGTGCCAGCAGTCCCACGCTAGGGGAGCAGTACTTC. Translation: CASSPTLGEQYF. The V call is TRBV28, the J call TRBJ2-7; no firm D call. CDR3 length equals 12 residues. Trimming stripped 5 bases from V and 7 bases from J, with 12 bases between. Looked up from germline, CDR1 is MDHEN and CDR2 is SYDVKM. The variable domain in full, completed from reference TRBV28 and TRBJ2-7, reads DVKVTQSSRYLVKRTGEKVFLECVQDMDHENMFWYRQDPGLGLRLIYFSYDVKMKEKGDIPEGYSVSREKKERFSLILESASTNQTSMYLCASSPTLGEQYFGPGTRLTVT.

The chain is built from TRBV10-3 and TRBJ2-1; 10 nucleotides align to TRBD2. The CDR3 is 16 residues long. V shed 4 bases, J shed 5 bases, and the junction held 8 bases outside the gene matches. From germline, CDR1 is ENHRY and CDR2 SYGVKD. This CDR3 is CAISAVAGGLNNEQFF. The CDR3, as DNA: TGTGCCATCAGTGCAGTAGCGGGAGGTCTCAACAATGAGCAGTTCTTC.

This clonotype was seen many times. Here the CDR3 DNA reads TGTGCCACCAGCAGAGGAGGTTTGAACACTGAAGCTTTCTTT. Encoded protein: CATSRGGLNTEAFF. This sequence joins TRBV15 and TRBJ1-1, with D unresolved. V gave up 1 base and J gave up 0 bases, with 6 bases separating them. The length of the CDR3 is 14 residues. The V gene's germline CDR1 is LNHNV and CDR2 YYDKDF (reference sequence).

This clonotype has only a few counts. The rearrangement uses TRBV27 and TRBJ2-3; 7 nucleotides agree with TRBD2. The CDR3 loop spans 16 amino acids. Trimming took 0 bases from V and 4 from J; bases not matched to a gene: 7. Germline loops: CDR1 MNHEY, CDR2 SMNVEV (reference sequence). The CDR3 spells CASSLSNPGRADTQYF. CDR3 DNA sequence: TGTGCCAGCAGTTTATCCAACCCAGGGAGGGCAGATACGCAGTATTTT.

This clonotype has just a few counts. This chain joins TRBV20-1 and TRBJ1-1, with D perhaps matching TRBD1 (6 bases). Germline lookup yields CDR1 DFQATT and CDR2 SNEGSKA (reference sequence). Trimming removed 0 bases from V and 11 bases from J, with 13 bases in between. The CDR3 loop spans 12 amino acids. Here the CDR3 DNA reads TGCAGTGCTAGAGATGACGGGGGCGCGGCTTTCTTT. Amino acids: CSARDDGGAAFF.

This clonotype showed up just a few times. The rearrangement joins TRBV4-1 to TRBJ2-6; D is uncertain. The V and J ends lost 3 bases and 0 bases respectively, with 18 bases between them. Germline CDR1 reads MGHRA; CDR2 reads YSYEKL. This CDR3 contains 19 residues. The CDR3 loop is CASSQVTPDGRSGANVLTF. The DNA for the CDR3 is TGCGCCAGCAGCCAGGTAACACCCGACGGACGCTCTGGGGCCAACGTCCTGACTTTC.

The rearrangement joins TRBV10-3 to TRBJ2-2; tentatively, D is TRBD1 (5 bases). Germline lookup yields CDR1 ENHRY and CDR2 SYGVKD. The CDR3 length is 14 residues. V was pared by 6 bases and J by 2 bases, with 10 bases between. CDR3 region: CAIREQVNTGELFF. CDR3 DNA sequence: TGTGCCATCAGGGAACAGGTCAACACCGGGGAGCTGTTTTTT.

On this clonotype: A much larger clonotype is one base distant, so this may be a read error. The chain recombines TRBV20-1 with TRBJ2-3; 15 bases match TRBD2. J was trimmed by 2 bases and V by 7 bases; bases with no gene match: 4. This CDR3 has 15 residues. From germline, CDR1 is DFQATT and CDR2 SNEGSKA (reference sequence). In nucleotides, the CDR3 is TGCAGTGGGACTAGCGGGGGGGTTTTCACAGATACGCAGTATTTT. Its protein product is CSGTSGGVFTDTQYF.

This clonotype occurred many times. This sequence joins TRBV6-1 and TRBJ1-2; 7 nucleotides align to TRBD1. CDR1 MNHNS and CDR2 SASEGT come from the germline V gene. Losses at the gene ends were 8 bases for V and 4 bases for J; bases not matched to a gene: 4. This CDR3 comprises 12 residues. The CDR3 is CASQGQFYGYTF. The DNA for the CDR3 is TGTGCCAGCCAGGGACAGTTCTATGGCTACACCTTC.